The rows below give T cell receptor beta chains drawn from one sample of a study of cytotoxic CD8 clonotypes in ibrutinib-treated CLL. Data came from immunoSEQ multiplex PCR; TCRdb stores just in-frame clones and leaves some out. The sample consists of about 70,000 clones, 90% of them appearing once. Material: PBMCs, obtained after 12 months of ibrutinib treatment. Source of these receptors: a human donor with chronic lymphocytic leukemia. Each CDR3 is given with its conserved first and last residue. The order of the fields is V gene, J gene, D gene, clone size, CDR3 DNA, CDR3 protein. The D gene is left open where the match is weak. Not every row has a clone size; where given, it reads once, few, many or a size class.

V gene: TRBV7-4; J gene: TRBJ2-3; D gene: -; clone size: -; CDR3 DNA: TGTGCCAGCAGCCCCCGGAGAGGCGGAAATCCCCCTGATACGCAGTATTTT; CDR3 protein: CASSPRRGGNPPDTQYF
V gene: TRBV7-3; J gene: TRBJ1-1; D gene: -; clone size: -; CDR3 DNA: TGCGCCAGCAGCTTAACAGGGAACACTGAAGCTTTCTTT; CDR3 protein: CASSLTGNTEAFF
V gene: TRBV5-6; J gene: TRBJ2-1; D gene: -; clone size: -; CDR3 DNA: TGTGCCAGCAGCGGGCCGGTCTCCTACAATGAGCAGTTCTTC; CDR3 protein: CASSGPVSYNEQFF
V gene: TRBV19; J gene: TRBJ1-5; D gene: TRBD1; clone size: -; CDR3 DNA: TGTGCCAGTAGTATAAGTCGGACAGGTAATCAGCCCCAGCATTTT; CDR3 protein: CASSISRTGNQPQHF
V gene: TRBV5-3; J gene: TRBJ1-5; D gene: -; clone size: -; CDR3 DNA: TGTGCCAGAACAAAGTGCAATCAGCCCCAGCATTTT; CDR3 protein: CARTKCNQPQHF
V gene: TRBV18; J gene: TRBJ2-3; D gene: -; clone size: -; CDR3 DNA: TGTGCCAGCTCACCGGGGCTAGCCCCCGGAGTTCTCGAAGATACGCAGTATTTT; CDR3 protein: CASSPGLAPGVLEDTQYF
V gene: TRBV27; J gene: TRBJ2-7; D gene: -; clone size: -; CDR3 DNA: TGTGCCAGCAGTTTCAGCGGTTACGACGAGCAGTACTTC; CDR3 protein: CASSFSGYDEQYF
V gene: TRBV11-3; J gene: TRBJ2-5; D gene: -; clone size: -; CDR3 DNA: TGTGCCAGCAGCTTAGCGCACGGGTTGTGGGAGACCCAGTACTTC; CDR3 protein: CASSLAHGLWETQYF
V gene: TRBV2; J gene: TRBJ2-7; D gene: TRBD1; clone size: -; CDR3 DNA: TGTGCCAGGGGACAGGCCAGCTCCTACGAGCAGTACTTC; CDR3 protein: CARGQASSYEQYF
V gene: TRBV5-6; J gene: TRBJ1-1; D gene: -; clone size: -; CDR3 DNA: TGTGCCAGCAGCTTGATCAGACTGAACACTGAAGCTTTCTTT; CDR3 protein: CASSLIRLNTEAFF
V gene: TRBV18; J gene: TRBJ2-5; D gene: TRBD1; clone size: -; CDR3 DNA: TGTGCCAGCTCGATCGCCCTCGGACAGGGGTACCAAGAGACCCAGTACTTC; CDR3 protein: CASSIALGQGYQETQYF
V gene: TRBV7-3; J gene: TRBJ2-1; D gene: -; clone size: -; CDR3 DNA: TGTGCCAGCAGCCCCGGGGGGCCCTACAATGAGCAGTTCTTC; CDR3 protein: CASSPGGPYNEQFF
V gene: TRBV7-9; J gene: TRBJ2-7; D gene: -; clone size: -; CDR3 DNA: TGTGCCAGCAGCGACCGCCGGGACAAGATCTACGAGCAGTACTTC; CDR3 protein: CASSDRRDKIYEQYF
V gene: TRBV30; J gene: TRBJ1-1; D gene: -; clone size: -; CDR3 DNA: TGTGCCTGGAGCGGCTTTTCCATCCCAAACACTGAAGCTTTCTTT; CDR3 protein: CAWSGFSIPNTEAFF
V gene: TRBV5-1; J gene: TRBJ2-5; D gene: -; clone size: once; CDR3 DNA: TGCGCCAGCAGCTTGTATCCGGCGGGAGAGACCCAGTACTTC; CDR3 protein: CASSLYPAGETQYF
V gene: TRBV10-1; J gene: TRBJ2-3; D gene: -; clone size: -; CDR3 DNA: TGCGCCAGCAGTGGGCAATTGGGGCCAGATACGCAGTATTTT; CDR3 protein: CASSGQLGPDTQYF